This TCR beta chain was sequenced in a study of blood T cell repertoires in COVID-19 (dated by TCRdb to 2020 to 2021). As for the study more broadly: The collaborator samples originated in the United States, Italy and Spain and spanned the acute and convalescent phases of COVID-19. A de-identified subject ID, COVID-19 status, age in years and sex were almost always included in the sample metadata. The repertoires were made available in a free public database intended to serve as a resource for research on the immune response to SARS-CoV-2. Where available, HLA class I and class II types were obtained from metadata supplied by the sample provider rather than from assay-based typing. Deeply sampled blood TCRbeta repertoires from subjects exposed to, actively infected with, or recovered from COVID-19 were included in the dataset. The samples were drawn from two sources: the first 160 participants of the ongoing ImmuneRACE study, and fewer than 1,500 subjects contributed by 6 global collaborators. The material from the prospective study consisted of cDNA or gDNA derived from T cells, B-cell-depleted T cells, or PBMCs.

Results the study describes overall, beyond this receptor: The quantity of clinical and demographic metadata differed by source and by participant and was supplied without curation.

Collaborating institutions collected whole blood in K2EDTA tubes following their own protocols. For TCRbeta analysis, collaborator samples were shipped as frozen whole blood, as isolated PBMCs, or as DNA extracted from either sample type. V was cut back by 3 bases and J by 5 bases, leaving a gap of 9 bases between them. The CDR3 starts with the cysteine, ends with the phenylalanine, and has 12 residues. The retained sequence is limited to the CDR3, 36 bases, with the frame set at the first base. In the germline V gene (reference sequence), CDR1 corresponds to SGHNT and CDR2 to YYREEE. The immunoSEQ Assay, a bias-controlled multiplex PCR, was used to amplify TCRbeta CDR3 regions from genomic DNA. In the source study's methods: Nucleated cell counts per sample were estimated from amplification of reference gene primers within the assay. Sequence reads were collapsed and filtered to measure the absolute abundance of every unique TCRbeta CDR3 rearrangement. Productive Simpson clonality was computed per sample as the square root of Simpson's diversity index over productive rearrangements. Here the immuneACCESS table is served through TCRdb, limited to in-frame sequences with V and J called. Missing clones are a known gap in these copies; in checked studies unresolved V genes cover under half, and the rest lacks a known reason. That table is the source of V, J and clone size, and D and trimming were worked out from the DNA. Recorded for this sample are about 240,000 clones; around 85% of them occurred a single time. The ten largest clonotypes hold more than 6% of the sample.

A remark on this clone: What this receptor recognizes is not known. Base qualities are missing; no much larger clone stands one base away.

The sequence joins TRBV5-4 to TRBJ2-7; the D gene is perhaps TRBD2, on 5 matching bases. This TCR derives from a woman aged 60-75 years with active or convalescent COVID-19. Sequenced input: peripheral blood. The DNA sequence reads TGTGCCAGCAGCTCCGGGAAGAACGAGCAGTACTTC. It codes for CASSSGKNEQYF.